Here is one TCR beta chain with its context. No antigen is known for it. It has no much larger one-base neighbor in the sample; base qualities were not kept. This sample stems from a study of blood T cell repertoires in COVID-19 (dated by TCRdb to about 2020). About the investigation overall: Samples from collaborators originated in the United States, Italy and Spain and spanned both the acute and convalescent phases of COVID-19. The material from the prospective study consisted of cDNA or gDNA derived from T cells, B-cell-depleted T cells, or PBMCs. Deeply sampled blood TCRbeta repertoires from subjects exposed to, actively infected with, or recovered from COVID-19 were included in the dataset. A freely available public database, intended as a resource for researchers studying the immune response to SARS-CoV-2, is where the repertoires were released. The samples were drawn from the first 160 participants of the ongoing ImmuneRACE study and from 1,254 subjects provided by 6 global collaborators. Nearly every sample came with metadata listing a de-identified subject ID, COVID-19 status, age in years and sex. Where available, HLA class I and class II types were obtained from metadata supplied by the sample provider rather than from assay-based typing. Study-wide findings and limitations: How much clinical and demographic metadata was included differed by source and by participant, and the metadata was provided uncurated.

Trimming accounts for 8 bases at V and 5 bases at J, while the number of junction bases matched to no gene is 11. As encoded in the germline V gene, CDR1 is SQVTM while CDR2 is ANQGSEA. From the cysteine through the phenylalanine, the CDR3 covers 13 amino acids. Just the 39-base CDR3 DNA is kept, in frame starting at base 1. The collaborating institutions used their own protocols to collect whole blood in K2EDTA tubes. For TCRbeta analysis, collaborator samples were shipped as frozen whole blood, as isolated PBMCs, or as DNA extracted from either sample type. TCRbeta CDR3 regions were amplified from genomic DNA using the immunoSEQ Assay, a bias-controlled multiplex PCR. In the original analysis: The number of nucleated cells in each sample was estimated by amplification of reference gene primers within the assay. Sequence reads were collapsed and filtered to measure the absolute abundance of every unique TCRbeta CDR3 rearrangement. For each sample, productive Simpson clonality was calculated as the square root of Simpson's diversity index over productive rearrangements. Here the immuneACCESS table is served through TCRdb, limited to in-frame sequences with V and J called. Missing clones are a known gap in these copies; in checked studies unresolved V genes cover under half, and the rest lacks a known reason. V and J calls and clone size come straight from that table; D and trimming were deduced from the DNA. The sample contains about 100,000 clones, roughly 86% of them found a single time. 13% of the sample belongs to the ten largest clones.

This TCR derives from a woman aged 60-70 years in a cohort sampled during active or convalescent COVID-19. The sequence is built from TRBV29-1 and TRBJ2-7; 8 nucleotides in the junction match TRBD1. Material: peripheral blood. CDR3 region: CSTIDRGDNEQYF. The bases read TGCAGCACAATCGACAGGGGAGACAACGAGCAGTACTTC.